Below, one T cell receptor beta chain is given with its context. Its antigen remains unidentified. The sample originates from a study of identifying expanded T cells in peripheral blood. The assay was immunoSEQ multiplex PCR, and TCRdb's table has in-frame clones only and misses some. The sample consists of around 90,000 clones, 88% of them appearing once. The V gene lost 1 base and the J gene lost 2 bases, with 15 bases spanning the gap. The CDR3 runs 16 residues. Germline V gives CDR1 SGHNT, CDR2 YYREEE (reference sequence). General study results and limits: Variance in clone template counts between approximately two-week samples significantly increased with total template count across all healthy donors. Roughly 1.2 clones differed between technical replicates, versus around 15 and 18 over time.

The sequencing input was blood. This sequence was found in a person aged 18-70 years in good health. V usage is TRBV5-4 and J usage is TRBJ2-5; D perhaps matches TRBD1 (6 bases). For the CDR3, the DNA is TGTGCCAGCAGCTTGAGCCTAACGAGGGGGCAAGAGACCCAGTACTTC. Its protein product is CASSLSLTRGQETQYF.